This record covers a single T cell receptor beta chain. This clonotype came up a few times. Its binding antigen is unknown. No base qualities exist here, and no much larger clone lies one base off it. The sample originates from a study of CD8 T cells in ankylosing spondylitis (dated by TCRdb to 2015 to 2018). Regarding the complete study: The study set out to find disease-linked TCR variants by profiling T cell receptor beta repertoires in ankylosing spondylitis patients and healthy donors. The full study cohort was made up of 25 ankylosing spondylitis patients and 108 healthy donors. Peripheral blood was sampled, and synovial fluid was additionally collected from ankylosing spondylitis patients. Paper-wide results and their limitations: The disease-linked clones were reported as significantly enriched in matched synovial fluid samples from ankylosing spondylitis patients. A TCR beta motif made up of several highly homologous amino acid variants appeared to be characteristic of blood from ankylosing spondylitis patients. Some of the motif variants had been reported before in the synovial fluid and blood of reactive arthritis patients, a finding that suggests common disease-initiation mechanisms. The disease-linked clones had a CD8+ phenotype and were found at relatively low frequencies in peripheral blood.

V is cut by 7 bases and J by 1 base, and the space between the germline ends is 13 bases. Reading the germline V gene gives CDR1 SNHLY and CDR2 FYNNEI. There are 14 amino acids in the CDR3, from cysteine to phenylalanine inclusive. The only DNA kept is the CDR3, 42 bases in frame from the first base. TCRdb records Illumina HiSeq 2500 as the sequencer. Quantitative 5'-RACE with molecular barcodes was the method used to prepare the TCR beta libraries. The authors' analysis ran thus. A new computational method based on a probabilistic model of VDJ rearrangement was used to identify disease-linked TCR variants. TCRdb redid the processing of the public reads, applying fastp at Q25 and MiXCR, and retained in-frame beta chains. Identical CDR3 proteins give one entry, which carries the most common genes and DNA. TCRdb, rather than the study authors, made the V and J calls. For this sample there are about 800,000 distinct CDR3 sequences; approximately 12% appear just once. The ten largest clones add up to 0.51% of the sample.

This TCR was sampled from a male donor with ankylosing spondylitis. This chain is built from TRBV2 and TRBJ2-5, with the D gene too uncertain to name. Sequenced input: blood, either unsorted or a sorted T cell fraction (not recorded which). Read as DNA, the sequence is TGTGCCAGCATATTAGACGGCTTCCAAGAGACCCAGTACTTC. Its coded protein is CASILDGFQETQYF.